Each of the 26 T cell receptor beta chains below was sequenced from the same sample in a study of CD8 T cells in Susac syndrome. The RNA input was roughly 0.45 to 1 ug, and it was reverse transcribed with random hexamers. TCRdb used MiXCR to reprocess the immunoSEQ multiplex PCR reads, holding one entry per CDR3 protein. Of 200,000 to 300,000 distinct CDR3 sequences listed, 90% to 96% are singletons. Sequencing used CD4+ T cells from PBMCs. The receptors derive from a human donor with Susac syndrome.

The chain couples TRBV3-1 to TRBJ1-1, with TRBD1 identical over 8 bases. Germline loops: CDR1 LGHDT, CDR2 YNNKEL (reference sequence). This CDR3 region has 14 residues. J was trimmed by 5 bases and V by 4 bases; bases with no gene match: 6. The CDR3 reads CASSRGQGVTEAFF. As DNA, the CDR3 is TGTGCCAGCAGCCGCGGACAGGGTGTGACTGAAGCTTTCTTT.

V gene TRBV18 combines with J gene TRBJ1-1, with 8 bases identical to TRBD1. The CDR3 extends over 17 amino acids. CDR1 and CDR2 from the germline V gene are KGHSH and LQKENI. V was pared by 3 bases and J by 1 base, with 10 bases of the junction left unmatched. CDR3 loop: CASSPATGAGSNTEAFF. In nucleotides, the CDR3 is TGTGCCAGCTCACCTGCGACAGGGGCAGGTTCGAACACTGAAGCTTTCTTT.

The chain carries TRBV14 and TRBJ1-1; D uncertain. CDR3 size: 12 residues. V was shortened by 4 bases and J by 10 bases, with 13 bases between the two germline ends. Looked up from germline, CDR1 is SGHDN and CDR2 is FVKESK. The CDR3 reads CASSLSRHGAFF. In DNA form, the CDR3 reads TGTGCCAGCAGCCTAAGCCGGCATGGAGCTTTCTTT.

V and J are TRBV7-2 and TRBJ2-5; D is uncertain. Germline V gene lookup returns CDR1 SGHTA and CDR2 FQGNSA. The CDR3 contains 13 residues. V was cut by 5 bases and J by 4 bases, with 11 bases left in between. The CDR3 DNA is TGTGCCAGCAGCCCGGGCCGGGTAGAGACCCAGTACTTC. Its translation: CASSPGRVETQYF.

V usage is TRBV5-4 and J usage is TRBJ2-2; D is possibly TRBD2 (5 bases). Trimming pared 6 bases from V and 4 bases from J, leaving 10 bases between. This CDR3 is built from 13 residues. Germline V gene sequence: CDR1 SGHNT, CDR2 YYREEE (reference sequence). CDR3 loop: CASKARVTGELFF. The CDR3 region has the DNA TGTGCCAGCAAGGCGCGGGTCACCGGGGAGCTGTTTTTT. The whole variable domain, remainder taken from reference TRBV5-4 and TRBJ2-2, is ETGVTQSPTHLIKTRGQQVTLRCSSQSGHNTVSWYQQALGQGPQFIFQYYREEENGRGNFPPRFSGLQFPNYSSELNVNALELDDSALYLCASKARVTGELFFGEGSRLTVL.

J is TRBJ1-1 and V is TRBV20-1; D remains ambiguous. The CDR3 has 13 amino acids. V lost 1 base to trimming and J lost 8 bases, with 14 bases between them. Looked up from germline, CDR1 is DFQATT and CDR2 is SNEGSKA (reference sequence). The DNA for the CDR3 is TGCAGTGCTAGAGTTGGAGTCGTGACAGAAGCTTTCTTT. It specifies CSARVGVVTEAFF.

The chain carries TRBV23-1 and TRBJ1-1, with 11 bases identical to TRBD1. TRBV23-1 is an ORF, and what it does is uncertain. With V trimmed by 5 bases and J by 2 bases, 4 bases remained unmatched. CDR3 length: 15 amino acids. The CDR3 DNA reads as TGCGCCAGCAGTAAGGGACAGGGGGGAAACACTGAAGCTTTCTTT. It encodes CASSKGQGGNTEAFF.

The rearrangement uses TRBV7-6 and TRBJ2-5; D perhaps matches TRBD1 (6 bases). Germline CDR1 is SGHVS and CDR2 is FNYEAQ. This CDR3 is 15 amino acids long. The germline V and J ends were trimmed by 1 base and 4 bases, with 13 bases remaining between them. The CDR3 spells CASSLGGQFLETQYF. CDR3 nucleotide sequence: TGTGCCAGCAGCTTAGGAGGACAGTTTTTAGAGACCCAGTACTTC.

This chain joins TRBV20-1 and TRBJ2-6; the D is unclear. The CDR3 spans 17 residues. In germline, CDR1 is DFQATT, CDR2 SNEGSKA (reference sequence). Trimming removed 0 bases from V and 1 base from J, with 13 bases in between. The DNA of the CDR3 is TGCAGTGCTAGAGACTCAAAACGGGTTTCTGGGGCCAACGTCCTGACTTTC. Encoded protein: CSARDSKRVSGANVLTF.

V and J are TRBV20-1 and TRBJ1-1; TRBD1 aligns across 10 bases. Looked up from germline, CDR1 is DFQATT and CDR2 is SNEGSKA (reference sequence). The ends lost 3 bases at V and 1 base at J; junction bases unmatched: 8. CDR3 length: 16 residues. The CDR3 loop reads CSASGRDRGWNTEAFF. In DNA, the CDR3 is TGCAGTGCTAGCGGTCGGGACAGGGGATGGAACACTGAAGCTTTCTTT.

The DNA for the CDR3 is TGTGCCAGCAGCCAAGGAACCAAACTCCGGTGGGCAATAGGTGAGCAGTTCTTC. It yields the protein CASSQGTKLRWAIGEQFF. The V call is TRBV3-1, the J call TRBJ2-1, with D uncertain. The length of the CDR3 is 18 residues. Germline lookup yields CDR1 LGHDT and CDR2 YNNKEL (reference sequence). Trimming stripped 1 base from V and 9 bases from J, with 25 bases between.

The J gene is TRBJ2-7, the V gene TRBV20-1; tentatively, D is TRBD2 (6 bases). Germline V gene lookup returns CDR1 DFQATT and CDR2 SNEGSKA (reference sequence). The CDR3 sequence is 14 residues long. V was clipped by 6 bases and J by 0 bases, with 15 bases between them. The CDR3 is CSATGTSLSYEQYF. The CDR3 nucleotides are TGCAGTGCCACCGGGACTTCACTCTCCTACGAGCAGTACTTC.

This chain joins TRBV7-8 and TRBJ2-3, with unresolved D. The CDR3 consists of 16 residues. Between the trimmed V and J ends, which lost 5 bases and 0 bases, there was a span of 15 bases. CDR1 is SGHVS and CDR2 is FQNEAQ in the germline V gene. CDR3 sequence reads: CASSSRLATSTDTQYF. The CDR3 bases are TGTGCCAGCAGCAGTAGGCTGGCGACTAGCACAGATACGCAGTATTTT.

This chain joins TRBV28 and TRBJ2-7; 10 nucleotides line up with TRBD2. CDR3 length: 15 residues. J was trimmed by 4 bases and V by 6 bases; bases with no gene match: 9. CDR1 and CDR2 from the germline V gene are MDHEN and SYDVKM. CDR3 nucleotide sequence: TGTGCCAGCAGCTTAACTAGCGGGACAAAATACGAGCAGTACTTC. Translated, it gives CASSLTSGTKYEQYF.

The V gene is TRBV29-1, the J gene TRBJ2-7; tentative D call: TRBD2 (6 bases). The V gene's germline CDR1 is SQVTM and CDR2 ANQGSEA. V lost 4 bases, J lost 6 bases, and 10 bases lay in between. The CDR3 totals 11 residues. Here the CDR3 reads CSVGDSPEQYF. CDR3 DNA sequence: TGCAGCGTTGGGGACTCGCCCGAGCAGTACTTC.

The chain recombines TRBV7-9 with TRBJ2-3, with TRBD2 identical over 10 bases. The CDR3 is made up of 17 amino acids. The V segment lost 1 base and the J segment 0 bases; nucleotides outside the gene matches: 4. The germline V gene has CDR1 SEHNR and CDR2 FQNEAQ (reference sequence). Here the CDR3 reads CASSLVPTSGSTDTQYF. CDR3 DNA sequence: TGTGCCAGCAGCTTAGTGCCGACTAGCGGGAGCACAGATACGCAGTATTTT.

V gene TRBV7-6 combines with J gene TRBJ2-7, with 8 bases that match TRBD1. With V trimmed by 4 bases and J by 7 bases, 15 bases remained unmatched. The V gene's germline CDR1 is SGHVS and CDR2 FNYEAQ. This CDR3 comprises 16 residues. The CDR3 coding sequence is TGTGCCAGCAGCTCTCTCACCTGGACAGGGAGTAATGAGCAGTACTTC. It yields the protein CASSSLTWTGSNEQYF.

The chain is built from TRBV15 and TRBJ1-5; no reliable D call. Trimming pared 2 bases from V and 4 bases from J, leaving 6 bases between. The CDR3 totals 13 residues. From germline, CDR1 is LNHNV and CDR2 YYDKDF (reference sequence). The CDR3: CATSRQGNQPQHF. In nucleotides, the CDR3 is TGTGCCACCAGCAGACAAGGGAATCAGCCCCAGCATTTT.

This rearrangement joins TRBV20-1 to TRBJ1-2; D unclear. Germline V gene data show CDR1 as DFQATT and CDR2 as SNEGSKA (reference sequence). Trimming removed 1 base at V and 12 bases at J, with 3 bases between. CDR3 length: 8 residues. DNA of the CDR3: TGCAGTGCTAGAGGGGACACCTTC. It encodes CSARGDTF.

The chain has TRBV28 and TRBJ2-1; 9 bases map to TRBD1. The CDR3 totals 13 residues. J was trimmed by 7 bases and V by 7 bases; bases with no gene match: 5. Germline CDR1 MDHEN, CDR2 SYDVKM. The CDR3 spells CASKGTGSNEQFF. Written as DNA, the CDR3 is TGTGCCAGCAAGGGGACAGGGTCAAATGAGCAGTTCTTC.

The rearrangement joins TRBV5-1 to TRBJ1-4, with D hard to call. Looked up from germline, CDR1 is SGHRS and CDR2 is YFSETQ. The CDR3 is made up of 15 amino acids. The V and J ends lost 4 bases and 8 bases respectively, with 18 bases between them. The chain's CDR3 is CASSLSPTKQEKLFF. CDR3 coding DNA: TGCGCCAGCAGCCTTTCCCCCACCAAGCAGGAAAAACTGTTTTTT.

The J gene is TRBJ1-5, the V gene TRBV29-1; D unresolved. Germline CDR1 reads SQVTM; CDR2 reads ANQGSEA. V was cut by 6 bases and J by 0 bases, with 6 bases left in between. The CDR3 runs to 12 residues. DNA for the CDR3: TGCAGCGTGAAGGTTAGCAATCAGCCCCAGCATTTT. Amino acids: CSVKVSNQPQHF.

The chain combines TRBV15 with TRBJ2-7; D perhaps matches TRBD1 (5 bases). In germline, CDR1 is LNHNV, CDR2 YYDKDF (reference sequence). The CDR3 runs 13 residues. The V end lost 6 bases, the J end lost 2 bases, and 11 bases lay between the germline ends. In nucleotides, the CDR3 is TGTGCCACCAGACTCACAGGTGCCTACGAGCAGTACTTC. It is translated as CATRLTGAYEQYF.

This chain uses TRBV6-5 with TRBJ1-2; a possible D gene is TRBD1 (5 bases). V was pared by 2 bases and J by 1 base, with 17 bases between. This CDR3 has 17 residues. The germline V gene encodes CDR1 MNHEY and CDR2 SVGAGI. CDR3 region: CASSYNQGLGVNYGYTF. Written as DNA, the CDR3 is TGTGCCAGCAGTTACAATCAGGGTTTAGGGGTTAACTATGGCTACACCTTC.

The chain combines TRBV28 with TRBJ2-7, with D perhaps matching TRBD2 (6 bases). Germline assignment: CDR1 MDHEN and CDR2 SYDVKM. The CDR3 spans 13 residues. The ends were cut back, 2 bases at V and 3 bases at J, with 8 bases in the middle. This CDR3 reads CASSLPGDYEQYF. CDR3 DNA sequence: TGTGCCAGCAGTTTACCGGGGGACTACGAGCAGTACTTC.

The rearrangement uses TRBV4-1 and TRBJ2-5; the D gene could be TRBD1 or TRBD2 (5 bases each). This CDR3 spans 15 amino acids. The V gene's germline CDR1 is MGHRA and CDR2 YSYEKL. V lost 4 bases to trimming and J lost 1 base, with 13 bases between them. CDR3 coding DNA: TGCGCCAGCAGCCGGGGCGAGGGTGGCCAAGAGACCCAGTACTTC. The encoded protein is CASSRGEGGQETQYF.